The source of this T cell receptor beta chain is a study of shared clonotypes between healthy human individuals. CDR3 length: 15 amino acids. V gave up 4 bases and J gave up 0 bases, with 13 bases separating them. Looked up from germline, CDR1 is LNHDA and CDR2 is SQIVND (reference sequence). The protocol was immunoSEQ multiplex PCR, while the TCRdb copy is restricted to in-frame clones and leaves out a portion. The data hold approximately 500,000 clones, with over 75% observed a single time. The chain combines TRBV19 with TRBJ2-7, with D perhaps matching TRBD1 (6 bases). Sample: PBMCs. The receptor was derived from a woman between 40 and 50 years old in good health. Some clones in this sample may be carry-over from other donors' samples. For the CDR3, the DNA is TGTGCCAGTAGTACGCGGACAGCAGGCTCCTACGAGCAGTACTTC. Its protein product is CASSTRTAGSYEQYF.